The 32 T cell receptor beta chains in this list originate from one sample, sequenced in a study of cytomegalovirus exposure and HLA in healthy donors. Both 60 Vbeta primers and 13 Jbeta primers went into the PCR. TCRdb's table, derived via immunoSEQ multiplex PCR, lists solely in-frame clones and lacks some. The profile covers some 160,000 clones, with approximately 80% appearing a single time and 1.4% taken by the ten largest. The material sequenced was PBMCs. These receptors were obtained from a male donor in good health and CMV-seronegative.

The gene calls are TRBV5-6 and TRBJ2-5; D not resolved. Deletions cut 0 bases from V and 4 bases from J, with 4 bases between. The CDR3 has 12 amino acids. Germline V gene sequence: CDR1 SGHDT, CDR2 YYEEEE. The DNA for the CDR3 is TGTGCCAGCAGCTTGGACGGAGAGACCCAGTACTTC. Protein: CASSLDGETQYF.

The chain couples TRBV9 to TRBJ2-3, with 11 bases aligning to TRBD1. Germline V gene lookup returns CDR1 SGDLS and CDR2 YYNGEE. V shed 4 bases and J 4 bases; nucleotides not matched to a gene: 5. This CDR3 contains 15 residues. The CDR3 DNA is TGTGCCAGCAGCCCAGCGGGACAGGGGGCAGATACGCAGTATTTT. Protein product: CASSPAGQGADTQYF.

The gene calls are TRBV11-3 and TRBJ2-2; 10 bases are shared with TRBD1. The CDR3 is 16 residues long. Germline-derived CDR1 and CDR2 are SGHNT and YENEEA. With V trimmed by 4 bases and J by 1 base, 3 bases remained unmatched. The CDR3 spells CASSSRDRGNTGELFF. The CDR3 nucleotides are TGTGCCAGCAGCTCCCGGGACAGGGGGAACACCGGGGAGCTGTTTTTT.

This chain joins TRBV13 and TRBJ2-2; possibly TRBD2 for D (7 bases). The CDR3 length is 13 residues. Germline V gene sequence: CDR1 PRHDT, CDR2 FYEKMQ (reference sequence). With 8 bases removed from V and 7 bases from J, the gap between germline ends came to 14 bases. CDR3 region: CASGGGAFGELFF. The CDR3 nucleotides are TGTGCCAGCGGAGGGGGGGCGTTCGGGGAGCTGTTTTTT.

The V call is TRBV4-1, the J call TRBJ2-7; tentative D call: TRBD2 (5 bases). CDR1 and CDR2 (germline): MGHRA, YSYEKL. Trimming took 0 bases from V and 1 from J, leaving 10 bases between them. The CDR3 sequence is 15 residues long. The CDR3 region is CASSQEDSPSYEQYF. In nucleotides, the CDR3 is TGCGCCAGCAGCCAAGAGGACTCACCGTCCTACGAGCAGTACTTC.

The rearrangement links TRBV2 to TRBJ1-3; D unresolved. Trimming cost V 0 bases and J 0 bases, with 9 bases left between them. Germline CDR1 and CDR2: SNHLY and FYNNEI. The CDR3 length is 16 residues. The CDR3 here is CASSEAQRSSGNTIYF. In DNA form, the CDR3 reads TGTGCCAGCAGTGAAGCGCAAAGGAGCTCTGGAAACACCATATATTTT.

The V call is TRBV30, the J call TRBJ2-7; D call uncertain. Germline assignment: CDR1 GTSNPN and CDR2 SVGIG (reference sequence). The CDR3 has 11 residues. V was pared by 7 bases and J by 3 bases, with 10 bases between. The CDR3 nucleotides read TGTGCCTCGGGTAACCTCTACGAGCAGTACTTC. Protein: CASGNLYEQYF.

The V call is TRBV19, the J call TRBJ2-3; a weak D match, TRBD1 (6 bases). Germline CDR1 reads LNHDA; CDR2 reads SQIVND (reference sequence). Trimming took off 5 bases at V and 0 bases at J, with 12 bases between the two ends. There are 15 residues in the CDR3. The CDR3: CASSAQGQSTDTQYF. The DNA for the CDR3 is TGTGCCAGTAGTGCCCAGGGGCAAAGCACAGATACGCAGTATTTT.

The J gene is TRBJ1-1, the V gene TRBV5-4, with 11 bases fitting TRBD1. Trimming removed 3 bases from V and 0 bases from J; junction bases left unmatched: 4. Germline loops: CDR1 SGHNT, CDR2 YYREEE (reference sequence). The CDR3 is 16 amino acids. CDR3 coding DNA: TGTGCCAGCAGCTCACGGACAGGGGGCGTGAACACTGAAGCTTTCTTT. Its translation: CASSSRTGGVNTEAFF. The full variable domain, with the rest looked up from reference TRBV5-4 and TRBJ1-1, is ETGVTQSPTHLIKTRGQQVTLRCSSQSGHNTVSWYQQALGQGPQFIFQYYREEENGRGNFPPRFSGLQFPNYSSELNVNALELDDSALYLCASSSRTGGVNTEAFFGQGTRLTVV.

This chain uses TRBV6-1 with TRBJ2-7; TRBD2 matches at 7 bases. CDR3 length equals 15 residues. Trimming removed 4 bases from V and 0 bases from J; junction bases left unmatched: 6. Germline V gives CDR1 MNHNS, CDR2 SASEGT. As DNA, the CDR3 is TGTGCCAGCAGTGCCGGACTAGGTAGCTCCTACGAGCAGTACTTC. Translation: CASSAGLGSSYEQYF.

The chain has TRBV11-3 and TRBJ1-1; no clear D. This CDR3 comprises 14 residues. V lost 5 bases to trimming and J lost 6 bases, with 16 bases between them. Germline V gene data show CDR1 as SGHNT and CDR2 as YENEEA. This CDR3 is CASSPGGVSSEAFF. CDR3 in DNA: TGTGCCAGCAGCCCCGGCGGGGTAAGCTCTGAAGCTTTCTTT. Based on the CDR3 plus reference TRBV11-3 and TRBJ1-1, the full variable domain is EAGVVQSPRYKIIEKKQPVAFWCNPISGHNTLYWYLQNLGQGPELLIRYENEEAVDDSQLPKDRFSAERLKGVDSTLKIQPAELGDSAVYLCASSPGGVSSEAFFGQGTRLTVV.

The chain joins TRBV7-9 to TRBJ2-5; a possible D gene is TRBD1 (7 bases). The CDR3 has 13 amino acids. With 5 bases removed from V and 5 bases from J, the gap between germline ends came to 12 bases. The germline V gene has CDR1 SEHNR and CDR2 FQNEAQ (reference sequence). CDR3 amino acids: CASSTGAGETQYF. In DNA form, the CDR3 reads TGTGCCAGCAGCACAGGGGCGGGGGAGACCCAGTACTTC.

The chain couples TRBV19 to TRBJ2-7; 8 bases line up with TRBD2. Germline V lookup: CDR1 LNHDA, CDR2 SQIVND (reference sequence). This CDR3 is 13 amino acids long. The ends lost 10 bases at V and 4 bases at J; junction bases unmatched: 9. This CDR3 reads CATLSSGSYEQYF. The CDR3 bases are TGTGCCACCCTATCTAGCGGGTCGTACGAGCAGTACTTC.

V is TRBV4-3 and J is TRBJ2-3, with 8 bases matching TRBD2. Germline V gene lookup returns CDR1 LGHNA and CDR2 YSLEER. V gave up 2 bases and J gave up 4 bases; unmatched junction bases: 8. CDR3 length: 16 amino acids. This chain's CDR3 is CASSQISGMRADTQYF. CDR3 DNA: TGCGCCAGCAGCCAAATTAGCGGGATGAGGGCAGATACGCAGTATTTT.

This rearrangement joins TRBV19 to TRBJ1-5; TRBD1 matches 8 bases. This CDR3 is built from 17 residues. The germline V gene has CDR1 LNHDA and CDR2 SQIVND (reference sequence). Trimming removed 3 bases from V and 6 bases from J; junction bases left unmatched: 13. CDR3 nucleotides: TGTGCCAGTAGTATTGGACAGGGAAGCGATTTGGGTCAGCCCCAGCATTTT. This encodes CASSIGQGSDLGQPQHF.

The chain combines TRBV19 with TRBJ2-1; 12 bases map to TRBD2. CDR1 and CDR2 from the germline V gene are LNHDA and SQIVND (reference sequence). This CDR3 region has 16 residues. J was trimmed by 3 bases and V by 5 bases; bases with no gene match: 5. The chain's CDR3 is CASSPWTSGNYNEQFF. CDR3 nucleotides: TGTGCCAGTAGTCCCTGGACTAGCGGGAACTACAATGAGCAGTTCTTC.

The chain uses TRBV19 and TRBJ2-7; 9 nucleotides line up with TRBD1. This CDR3 has 15 residues. Germline assignment: CDR1 LNHDA and CDR2 SQIVND (reference sequence). V lost 5 bases and J lost 3; bases outside the gene matches: 8. CDR3 residues: CASSQGGQGFYEQYF. The DNA of the CDR3 is TGTGCCAGTAGTCAAGGGGGACAGGGTTTCTACGAGCAGTACTTC.

The V and J genes are TRBV5-4 and TRBJ2-7; 8 bases fit TRBD1. The CDR3 length is 15 residues. Losses at the gene ends were 4 bases for V and 3 bases for J; bases not matched to a gene: 9. Germline CDR1 SGHNT, CDR2 YYREEE (reference sequence). The CDR3 protein is CASSTRQGSHYEQYF. The DNA for the CDR3 is TGTGCCAGCAGCACTCGACAGGGGAGCCACTACGAGCAGTACTTC.

This clone was seen just once. V and J are TRBV6-6 and TRBJ2-7; 10 nucleotides align to TRBD2. The V gene end was trimmed by 5 bases and the J gene end by 6 bases; junction bases not matched to a gene: 7. Germline V gives CDR1 MNHNY, CDR2 SVGAGI (reference sequence). There are 14 residues in the CDR3. The CDR3 reads CASSHRLAGSEQYF. CDR3 DNA sequence: TGTGCCAGCAGTCACAGACTAGCGGGCAGCGAGCAGTACTTC.

This chain links TRBV30 with TRBJ2-2; weak D call: TRBD1 (6 bases). Germline lookup yields CDR1 GTSNPN and CDR2 SVGIG (reference sequence). This CDR3 spans 13 amino acids. Trimming took off 1 base at V and 5 bases at J, with 8 bases between the two ends. CDR3 sequence (DNA): TGTGCCTGGAGTGCACAGGGAACCGGGGAGCTGTTTTTT. Translating gives CAWSAQGTGELFF. The full variable domain, its missing parts supplied by reference TRBV30 and TRBJ2-2, is SQTIHQWPATLVQPVGSPLSLECTVEGTSNPNLYWYRQAAGRGLQLLFYSVGIGQISSEVPQNLSASRPQDRQFILSSKKLLLSDSGFYLCAWSAQGTGELFFGEGSRLTVL.

The chain has TRBV7-9 and TRBJ1-5; TRBD1 might be the D (5 bases). The CDR3 is made up of 14 amino acids. Trimming pared 1 base from V and 11 bases from J, leaving 15 bases between. Germline V lookup: CDR1 SEHNR, CDR2 FQNEAQ (reference sequence). CDR3 bases: TGTGCCAGCAGCTTAGAATCGGGGGAGTCAGCCCAGCATTTT. As protein: CASSLESGESAQHF. The full variable domain, completed using reference TRBV7-9 and TRBJ1-5, is DTGVSQNPRHKITKRGQNVTFRCDPISEHNRLYWYRQTLGQGPEFLTYFQNEAQLEKSRLLSDRFSAERPKGSFSTLEIQRTEQGDSAMYLCASSLESGESAQHFGDGTRLSIL.

The CDR3, as DNA: TGCAGCGTCCTGGGACTAGCGGGAATCGGCAGCTCCTACAATGAGCAGTTCTTC. Protein product: CSVLGLAGIGSSYNEQFF. The chain has TRBV29-1 and TRBJ2-1; 13 nucleotides match TRBD2. The CDR3 is 18 residues long. Germline V CDR1 and CDR2: SQVTM, ANQGSEA. V trimming: 6 bases; J trimming: 0 bases; junction bases outside the gene matches: 11.

The gene calls are TRBV30 and TRBJ1-2, with a tentative D call TRBD1 (5 bases). Germline V CDR1 and CDR2: GTSNPN, SVGIG (reference sequence). Trimming removed 1 base from V and 4 bases from J, with 7 bases in between. The CDR3 runs to 12 residues. The DNA for the CDR3 is TGTGCCTGGAGTGACGGGGGCTATGGCTACACCTTC. It specifies CAWSDGGYGYTF.

CDR3 protein: CASSIEASGNTIYF. In nucleotides, the CDR3 is TGTGCCAGTAGTATAGAGGCCTCTGGAAACACCATATATTTT. The rearrangement links TRBV19 to TRBJ1-3, with D unclear. Trimming left V 0 bases short and J 0 bases short, with 3 bases between. CDR3 size: 14 residues. Germline loops: CDR1 LNHDA, CDR2 SQIVND (reference sequence). Combining the CDR3 with reference TRBV19 and TRBJ1-3 gives the whole variable domain DGGITQSPKYLFRKEGQNVTLSCEQNLNHDAMYWYRQDPGQGLRLIYYSQIVNDFQKGDIAEGYSVSREKKESFPLTVTSAQKNPTAFYLCASSIEASGNTIYFGEGSWLTVV.

The J gene is TRBJ2-6, the V gene TRBV7-3, with a tentative D call TRBD1 (6 bases). Germline V gene lookup returns CDR1 SGHTA and CDR2 FQGTGA. The CDR3 length is 15 residues. V lost 4 bases and J lost 2, with 9 bases in between. The CDR3 here is CASSSTGPGANVLTF. CDR3 bases: TGTGCCAGCAGCTCCACAGGGCCTGGGGCCAACGTCCTGACTTTC.

The J gene is TRBJ2-3, the V gene TRBV9, with D unresolved. The CDR3 is 17 amino acids. CDR1 and CDR2 (germline): SGDLS, YYNGEE. V was clipped by 1 base and J by 1 base, with 16 bases between them. The CDR3 nucleotides are TGTGCCAGCAGCGTAAATAGCCCCGGTGCTGGCACAGATACGCAGTATTTT. Translation gives CASSVNSPGAGTDTQYF.

This chain connects TRBV6-6 to TRBJ2-1; D gene unclear. This CDR3 is 14 amino acids long. Germline V lookup: CDR1 MNHNY, CDR2 SVGAGI (reference sequence). The germline V and J ends were trimmed by 5 bases and 9 bases, with 17 bases remaining between them. The CDR3 here is CASSNPSSGSEQFF. The CDR3 region has the DNA TGTGCCAGCAGTAACCCCTCGTCAGGTTCTGAGCAGTTCTTC.

This clone came up a few times. The chain joins TRBV5-6 to TRBJ1-4, with 9 bases that match TRBD1. Germline V lookup: CDR1 SGHDT, CDR2 YYEEEE. There are 17 residues in the CDR3. The V gene end was trimmed by 4 bases and the J gene end by 4 bases; junction bases not matched to a gene: 11. The CDR3 here is CASSSYSPGQGNEKLFF. DNA of the CDR3: TGTGCCAGCAGCAGTTACTCGCCGGGACAGGGTAATGAAAAACTGTTTTTT.

DNA of the CDR3: TGTGCCAGCAGTTTAGGCAGATCTTACGAGCAGTACTTC. Its translation: CASSLGRSYEQYF. The rearrangement uses TRBV28 and TRBJ2-7; no firm D call. The V end was cut by 2 bases, the J end by 4 bases, with 9 bases between. CDR1 is MDHEN and CDR2 is SYDVKM in the germline V gene. This CDR3 has 13 residues.

The chain couples TRBV5-4 to TRBJ2-3; 8 bases agree with TRBD2. Germline V CDR1 and CDR2: SGHNT, YYREEE (reference sequence). The CDR3 consists of 15 residues. J lost 1 base, V lost 2 bases, and 3 bases had no gene match. The CDR3 loop is CASSLWRGGTDTQYF. As DNA, the CDR3 is TGTGCCAGCAGCTTATGGCGGGGGGGCACAGATACGCAGTATTTT.

Concerning this clone itself: The junction and the germline gene differ at one end; a read error may be behind it. V and J are TRBV7-9 and TRBJ2-1, with 8 bases that match TRBD2. CDR1 and CDR2 from the germline V gene are SEHNR and FQNEAQ (reference sequence). CDR3 length: 15 amino acids. The CDR3 DNA is TGTTCCAGCAGCTTTAGCGGGGAATCCTACAATGAGCAGTTCTTC. Translating gives CSSSFSGESYNEQFF.

The chain is built from TRBV10-2 and TRBJ1-1; D may be TRBD1 (5 bases). V was clipped by 3 bases and J by 1 base, with 6 bases between them. Per germline, CDR1 WSHSY and CDR2 SAAADI. This CDR3 spans 13 amino acids. CDR3 protein: CASSEQANTEAFF. The CDR3 DNA sequence: TGCGCCAGCAGTGAACAGGCGAACACTGAAGCTTTCTTT.